This passage covers 13 T cell receptor beta chains from one sample sequenced in a study of blood T cell repertoires in COVID-19. The repertoire was sequenced with immunoSEQ multiplex PCR; TCRdb's copy has only in-frame clones and lacks some. Of 200,000 to 250,000 clones listed, less than 85% are singletons. Specimen: peripheral blood. The receptors here all came from a woman older than 75 with COVID-19, enrolled during active disease.

The J gene is TRBJ1-1, the V gene TRBV5-6; D may be TRBD1 (5 bases). This CDR3 contains 13 residues. Per germline, CDR1 SGHDT and CDR2 YYEEEE. Trimming removed 3 bases at V and 7 bases at J, with 13 bases between. The CDR3: CASSSLAGFEAFF. The CDR3 coding sequence is TGTGCCAGCAGCTCCCTCGCAGGGTTTGAAGCTTTCTTT.

V gene TRBV6-5 combines with J gene TRBJ1-1; D might be TRBD1 (6 bases). This CDR3 is built from 14 residues. The ends were cut back, 2 bases at V and 7 bases at J, with 14 bases in the middle. CDR1 is MNHEY, CDR2 SVGAGI, per germline. The DNA for the CDR3 is TGTGCCAGCAGTTACGACAGGTATTATGGTGAAGCTTTCTTT. It codes for CASSYDRYYGEAFF.

This chain connects TRBV12-5 to TRBJ1-5; the D gene is possibly TRBD1 (5 bases). Trimming removed 5 bases at V and 3 bases at J, with 11 bases between. This CDR3 is 14 amino acids long. Germline CDR1 LGHNT, CDR2 FRNRAP. The CDR3 protein is CASGLRVDNQPQHF. In DNA form, the CDR3 reads TGTGCTAGTGGTCTCAGGGTCGACAATCAGCCCCAGCATTTT.

This clone is a singleton in its sample. The chain combines TRBV5-5 with TRBJ1-1; D is unresolved. With 4 bases removed from V and 0 bases from J, the gap between germline ends came to 10 bases. The CDR3 totals 14 residues. The germline gives CDR1 SGHKS, CDR2 YYEKEE (reference sequence). The CDR3 loop reads CASSLAELNTEAFF. The CDR3 bases are TGTGCCAGCAGCCTCGCGGAGCTGAACACTGAAGCTTTCTTT.

The chain links TRBV6-1 to TRBJ2-3; no clear D gene. V was cut by 2 bases and J by 2 bases, with 8 bases left in between. From germline, CDR1 is MNHNS and CDR2 SASEGT. CDR3 length equals 14 residues. As DNA, the CDR3 is TGTGCCAGCAGTGAAAGCCCTCTCACAGATACGCAGTATTTT. This encodes CASSESPLTDTQYF.

This chain links TRBV7-9 with TRBJ1-2; 10 nucleotides align to TRBD1. CDR1 and CDR2 (germline): SEHNR, FQNEAQ (reference sequence). CDR3 length: 14 residues. Losses at the gene ends were 4 bases for V and 2 bases for J; bases not matched to a gene: 1. The CDR3 DNA sequence: TGTGCCAGCAGCTGGGGACAGGGGAACTATGGCTACACCTTC. It yields the protein CASSWGQGNYGYTF.

The chain combines TRBV9 with TRBJ2-5; 11 nucleotides agree with TRBD2. V shed 3 bases and J 4 bases; nucleotides not matched to a gene: 8. The CDR3 spans 16 residues. CDR1 and CDR2 from the germline V gene are SGDLS and YYNGEE. The CDR3 protein is CASSGSSGGAGETQYF. CDR3 DNA: TGTGCCAGCAGCGGGAGTAGCGGGGGGGCCGGAGAGACCCAGTACTTC.

V is TRBV15 and J is TRBJ1-5; D is ambiguous. In germline, CDR1 is LNHNV, CDR2 YYDKDF (reference sequence). The CDR3 runs to 15 residues. The ends were cut back, 3 bases at V and 2 bases at J, with 11 bases in the middle. CDR3 nucleotide sequence: TGTGCCACCAGCAGCCCGGGAATTGGCAATCAGCCCCAGCATTTT. As protein: CATSSPGIGNQPQHF.

V and J are TRBV12-3 or TRBV12-4 and TRBJ1-1; perhaps TRBD1 as D (5 bases). The CDR3 totals 13 residues. V lost 3 bases to trimming and J lost 3 bases, with 8 bases between them. CDR3 protein: CASSLGGDTEAFF. CDR3 DNA sequence: TGTGCCAGCAGTTTGGGGGGGGACACTGAAGCTTTCTTT.

Of note for this clone: A much larger clone lies a single base off, so this may be a read error. The chain employs TRBV28 and TRBJ2-7; TRBD1 agrees at 9 bases. Germline V gene data show CDR1 as MDHEN and CDR2 as SYDVKM. This CDR3 has 13 residues. V was clipped by 6 bases and J by 1 base; unmatched bases: 1. The CDR3 protein is CASRGQGSYEQYF. CDR3 sequence (DNA): TGTGCCAGCAGAGGACAGGGGTCCTACGAGCAGTACTTC.

V gene TRBV28 combines with J gene TRBJ2-7; D possibly corresponds to TRBD2 (6 bases). V gave up 5 bases and J gave up 9 bases, with 17 bases separating them. This CDR3 has 13 residues. Germline V CDR1 and CDR2: MDHEN, SYDVKM. The CDR3: CASSLQTSMVQYF. The CDR3 bases are TGTGCCAGCAGTCTTCAGACTAGTATGGTGCAGTACTTC.

This clone was counted a single time. The chain carries TRBV19 and TRBJ1-1; weak D call: TRBD1 (6 bases). This CDR3 has 14 residues. Germline values: CDR1 LNHDA, CDR2 SQIVND (reference sequence). Between the trimmed V and J ends, which lost 6 bases and 11 bases, there was a span of 22 bases. The CDR3 here is CASSDLGQGMVAFF. DNA for the CDR3: TGTGCCAGTAGCGACTTGGGGCAGGGGATGGTCGCTTTCTTT.

This chain uses TRBV5-4 with TRBJ2-2, with D uncertain. This CDR3 has 14 amino acids. Germline CDR1 and CDR2: SGHNT and YYREEE (reference sequence). V shed 0 bases and J shed 6 bases, with 9 bases lying between them. The CDR3 loop is CASSLDYMSGELFF. The CDR3 DNA is TGTGCCAGCAGCTTGGACTACATGTCCGGGGAGCTGTTTTTT.